This T cell receptor (beta chain) stems from a study of blood T cell repertoires in COVID-19. At the level of the study: Samples of COVID-19 (acute and convalescent) were obtained from the United States, Italy and Spain. The analysed material was cDNA or gDNA that came from T cells, B-cell-depleted T cells, or PBMCs.

Germline loops: CDR1 SGHTS, CDR2 YDEGEE. The J segment lost 5 bases and the V segment lost 4 bases, leaving 8 bases of the junction unmatched. The CDR3 runs to 14 residues. The authors' processing: Amplified reference gene primers provided the basis for estimating nucleated cell counts. TCRdb's copy holds only in-frame clones and misses some; the assay was immunoSEQ multiplex PCR. V and J calls plus clone size are reproduced from that table; the DNA served to infer D and trimming. The sample records approximately 70,000 clones, roughly 84% being singletons. The rearrangement joins TRBV5-8 to TRBJ1-1; 7 nucleotides agree with TRBD1. This sequence was found in a woman aged 55-70 years with acute or convalescent COVID-19. The source material was peripheral blood. In DNA, the CDR3 is TGTGCCAGCAGCCCCGACAGGGTTATAACTGAAGCTTTCTTT. It encodes CASSPDRVITEAFF.